This entry features one T cell receptor (beta chain) sequence. Seattle researchers signed up patients amid active infection and tracked them longitudinally. Original methodology: Nucleated cell counts were estimated from reference gene primer amplification. Here immunoSEQ multiplex PCR was the method, and the copy in TCRdb shows in-frame clones only, minus some. V and J calls and clone size are given by that table; D and trimming were obtained from the DNA. The sample holds about 250,000 clones, about 83% seen once. These data originate in a study of blood T cell repertoires in COVID-19. Study-wide background: Collection of acute and convalescent COVID-19 samples took place in the United States, Italy and Spain. T cells, B-cell-depleted T cells, or PBMCs supplied cDNA or gDNA.

Source material: peripheral blood. The TCR sequence derives from a woman of 80 years or more with COVID-19, enrolled during active disease.

The CDR3 DNA reads TGTGCCAGCAGCCAAGAAACAGGAACTAACTATGGCTACACCTTC. As protein: CASSQETGTNYGYTF. The V gene is TRBV4-2, the J gene TRBJ1-2; D is perhaps TRBD1 (5 bases). The CDR3 runs 15 residues. The germline V gene has CDR1 LGHNA and CDR2 YNFKEQ. V was trimmed by 0 bases and J by 0 bases, leaving 8 bases between them.